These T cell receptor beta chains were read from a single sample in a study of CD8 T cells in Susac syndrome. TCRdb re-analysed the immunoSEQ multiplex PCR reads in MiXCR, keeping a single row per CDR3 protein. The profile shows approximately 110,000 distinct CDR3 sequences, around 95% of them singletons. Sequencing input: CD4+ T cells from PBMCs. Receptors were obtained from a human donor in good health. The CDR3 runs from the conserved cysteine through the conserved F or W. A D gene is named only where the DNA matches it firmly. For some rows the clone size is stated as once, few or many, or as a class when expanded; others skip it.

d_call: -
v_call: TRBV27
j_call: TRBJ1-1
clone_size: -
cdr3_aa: CASSLIGLLNTEAFF
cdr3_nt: TGTGCCAGCAGTTTAATCGGGCTCCTGAACACTGAAGCTTTCTTT

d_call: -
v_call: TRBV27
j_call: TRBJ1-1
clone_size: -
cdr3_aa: CASSSVYGANTEAFF
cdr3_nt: TGTGCCAGCAGTTCAGTATACGGGGCGAACACTGAAGCTTTCTTT

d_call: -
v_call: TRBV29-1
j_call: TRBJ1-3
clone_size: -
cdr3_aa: CSVATLVGSGNTIYF
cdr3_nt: TGCAGCGTGGCCACTTTGGTGGGCTCTGGAAACACCATATATTTT

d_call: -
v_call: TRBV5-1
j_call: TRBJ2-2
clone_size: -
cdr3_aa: CASSLGRDRTGELFF
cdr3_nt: TGCGCCAGCAGCTTGGGGCGGGACAGAACCGGGGAGCTGTTTTTT

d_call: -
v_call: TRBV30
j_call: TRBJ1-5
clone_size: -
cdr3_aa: CAWSGGDGQPQHF
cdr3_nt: TGTGCCTGGAGTGGAGGGGACGGCCAGCCCCAGCATTTT

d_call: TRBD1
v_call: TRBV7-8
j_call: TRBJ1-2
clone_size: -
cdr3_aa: CASSRPGTGSNYGYTF
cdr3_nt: TGTGCCAGCAGCCGGCCCGGGACAGGATCTAACTATGGCTACACCTTC

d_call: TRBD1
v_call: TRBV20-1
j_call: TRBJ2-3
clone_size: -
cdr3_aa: CSARDRGRLTDTQYF
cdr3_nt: TGCAGTGCTCGCGACAGGGGGCGTCTCACAGATACGCAGTATTTT

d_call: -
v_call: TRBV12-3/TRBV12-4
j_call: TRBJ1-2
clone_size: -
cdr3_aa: CASSPNTNYGYTF
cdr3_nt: TGTGCCAGCAGCCCCAACACTAACTATGGCTACACCTTC

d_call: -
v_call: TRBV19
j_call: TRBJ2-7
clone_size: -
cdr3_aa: CASSISPRYEQYF
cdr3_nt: TGTGCCAGTAGTATTTCCCCAAGATACGAGCAGTACTTC

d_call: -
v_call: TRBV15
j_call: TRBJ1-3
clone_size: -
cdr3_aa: CATSRDGESSGNTIYF
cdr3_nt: TGTGCCACCAGCAGAGATGGGGAATCTTCTGGAAACACCATATATTTT

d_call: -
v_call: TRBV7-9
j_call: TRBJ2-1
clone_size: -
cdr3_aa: CASRQVEGVYNEQFF
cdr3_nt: TGTGCCAGCAGACAGGTGGAGGGGGTCTACAATGAGCAGTTCTTC

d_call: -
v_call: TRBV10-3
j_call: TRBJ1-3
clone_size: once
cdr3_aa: CAITVSGSGNTIYF
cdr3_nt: TGTGCCATCACTGTCTCGGGATCTGGAAACACCATATATTTT

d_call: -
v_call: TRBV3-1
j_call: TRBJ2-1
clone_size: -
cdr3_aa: CASSQDLSGGSSYNEQFF
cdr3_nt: TGTGCCAGCAGCCAAGATCTTAGCGGAGGGAGCTCCTACAATGAGCAGTTCTTC

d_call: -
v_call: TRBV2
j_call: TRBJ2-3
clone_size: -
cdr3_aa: CASSGGPGTDTQYF
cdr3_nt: TGTGCCAGCAGTGGGGGGCCAGGCACAGATACGCAGTATTTT

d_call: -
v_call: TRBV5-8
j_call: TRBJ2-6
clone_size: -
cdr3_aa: CASSRFTGSGANVLTF
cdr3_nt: TGTGCCAGCAGCCGATTCACAGGGTCCGGGGCCAACGTCCTGACTTTC

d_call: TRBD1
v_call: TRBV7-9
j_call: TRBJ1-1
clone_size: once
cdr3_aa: CASSLDRVGEAFF
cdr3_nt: TGTGCCAGCAGCTTGGACAGGGTAGGTGAAGCTTTCTTT

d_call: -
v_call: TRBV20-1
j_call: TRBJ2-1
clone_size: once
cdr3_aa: CSAESPSSYNEQFF
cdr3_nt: TGCAGTGCAGAGAGCCCCAGCTCCTACAATGAGCAGTTCTTC

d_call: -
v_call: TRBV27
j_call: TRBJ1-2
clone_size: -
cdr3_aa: CASSLTAGRSYGYTF
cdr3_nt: TGTGCCAGCAGTTTGACGGCAGGGAGGTCCTATGGCTACACCTTC

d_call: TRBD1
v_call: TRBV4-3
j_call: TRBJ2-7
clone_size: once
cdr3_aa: CASSHGGGQGAYEQYF
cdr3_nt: TGCGCCAGCAGCCACGGGGGAGGACAGGGAGCTTACGAGCAGTACTTC

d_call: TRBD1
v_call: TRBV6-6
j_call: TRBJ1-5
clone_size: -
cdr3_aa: CASSDRGGQPQHF
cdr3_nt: TGTGCCAGCAGTGACAGGGGTGGCCAGCCCCAGCATTTT

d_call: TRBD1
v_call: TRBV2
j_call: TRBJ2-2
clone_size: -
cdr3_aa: CASRGTGNTGELFF
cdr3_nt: TGTGCCAGCAGGGGGACAGGGAACACCGGGGAGCTGTTTTTT

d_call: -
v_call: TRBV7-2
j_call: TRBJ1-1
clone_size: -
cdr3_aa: CASSLEKGDVAFF
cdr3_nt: TGTGCCAGCAGCTTAGAGAAAGGGGATGTTGCTTTCTTT

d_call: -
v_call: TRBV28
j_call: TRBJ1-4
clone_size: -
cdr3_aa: CASSLFREKLFF
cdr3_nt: TGTGCCAGCAGTCTCTTTCGCGAAAAACTGTTTTTT

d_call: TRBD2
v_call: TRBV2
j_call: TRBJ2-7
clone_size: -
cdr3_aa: CASTVAASGSKAEQYF
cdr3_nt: TGTGCCAGCACAGTGGCCGCTAGCGGGAGTAAGGCCGAGCAGTACTTC

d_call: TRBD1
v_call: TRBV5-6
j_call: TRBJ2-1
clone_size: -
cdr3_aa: CASSLDRGQFF
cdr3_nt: TGTGCCAGCAGCTTGGACAGGGGGCAGTTCTTC

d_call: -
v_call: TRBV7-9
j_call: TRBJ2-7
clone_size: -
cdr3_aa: CASSPRNRASYEQYF
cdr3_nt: TGTGCCAGCAGCCCCCGGAACAGGGCCTCCTACGAGCAGTACTTC

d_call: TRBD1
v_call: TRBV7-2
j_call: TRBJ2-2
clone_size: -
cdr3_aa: CATTGQGFFSNTGELFF
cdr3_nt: TGTGCCACCACGGGACAGGGTTTTTTTTCGAACACCGGGGAGCTGTTTTTT

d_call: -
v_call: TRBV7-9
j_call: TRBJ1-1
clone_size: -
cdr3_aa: CASSLLLLANTEAFF
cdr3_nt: TGTGCCAGCAGCTTACTGCTGTTGGCGAACACTGAAGCTTTCTTT

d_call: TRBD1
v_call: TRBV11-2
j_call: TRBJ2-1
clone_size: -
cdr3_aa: CASSLEGQGARWQFF
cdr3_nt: TGTGCCAGCAGCTTAGAAGGACAGGGGGCTAGGTGGCAGTTCTTC

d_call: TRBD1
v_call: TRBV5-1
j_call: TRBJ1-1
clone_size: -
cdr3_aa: CASRLTTGVVTEAFF
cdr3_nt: TGCGCCAGCAGATTGACGACAGGGGTTGTCACTGAAGCTTTCTTT

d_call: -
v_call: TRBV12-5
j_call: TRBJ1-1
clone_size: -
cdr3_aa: CASGPGLNTEAFF
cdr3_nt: TGTGCTAGTGGCCCTGGACTTAACACTGAAGCTTTCTTT

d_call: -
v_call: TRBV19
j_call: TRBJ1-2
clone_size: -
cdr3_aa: CASSMASGTSYGYTF
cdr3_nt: TGTGCCAGTAGTATGGCTTCGGGGACAAGCTATGGCTACACCTTC

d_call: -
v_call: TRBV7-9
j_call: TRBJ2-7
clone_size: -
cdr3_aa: CASSLESYEQYF
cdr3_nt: TGTGCCAGCAGCTTAGAGTCCTACGAGCAGTACTTC

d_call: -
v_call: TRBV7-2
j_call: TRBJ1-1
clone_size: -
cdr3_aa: CASSWKGLLNTEAFF
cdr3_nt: TGTGCCAGCAGCTGGAAGGGATTATTGAACACTGAAGCTTTCTTT

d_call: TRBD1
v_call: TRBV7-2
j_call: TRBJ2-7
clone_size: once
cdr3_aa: CASSPQGVSSYEQYF
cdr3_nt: TGTGCCAGCAGCCCGCAGGGGGTTAGCTCCTACGAGCAGTACTTC

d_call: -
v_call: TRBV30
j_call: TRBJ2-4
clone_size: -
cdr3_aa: CAWSNPGTDIQYF
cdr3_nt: TGTGCCTGGAGTAACCCCGGTACGGACATTCAGTACTTC

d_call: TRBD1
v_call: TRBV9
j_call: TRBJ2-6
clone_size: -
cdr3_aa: CASSPQHRGSGANVLTF
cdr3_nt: TGTGCCAGCAGCCCCCAGCACAGGGGTTCTGGGGCCAACGTCCTGACTTTC

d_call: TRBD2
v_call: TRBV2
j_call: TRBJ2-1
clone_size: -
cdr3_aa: CASVMAGGQHEQFF
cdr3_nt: TGTGCCAGCGTTATGGCGGGAGGGCAGCATGAGCAGTTCTTC

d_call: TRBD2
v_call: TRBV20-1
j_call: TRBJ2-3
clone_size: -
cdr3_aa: CSATPLAEVHTDTQYF
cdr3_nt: TGCAGTGCTACCCCTCTAGCGGAGGTTCACACAGATACGCAGTATTTT

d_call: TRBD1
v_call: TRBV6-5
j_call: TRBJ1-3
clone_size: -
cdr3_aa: CASSTTGAGNTIYF
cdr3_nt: TGTGCCAGCAGTACGACAGGGGCTGGAAACACCATATATTTT

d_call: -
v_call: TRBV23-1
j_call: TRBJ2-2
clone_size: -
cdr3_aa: CASSQSILVQANTGELFF
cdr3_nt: TGCGCCAGCAGTCAATCGATTCTGGTACAGGCGAACACCGGGGAGCTGTTTTTT

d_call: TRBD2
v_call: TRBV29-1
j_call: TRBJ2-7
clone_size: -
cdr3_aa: CSAQTGTSLYEQYF
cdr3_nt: TGCAGCGCACAAACCGGGACTAGTTTGTACGAGCAGTACTTC

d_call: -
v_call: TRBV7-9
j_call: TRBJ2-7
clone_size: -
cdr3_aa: CASSLGQSSFWVF
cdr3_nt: TGTGCCAGCAGCTTAGGACAGTCGAGTTTTTGGGTCTTC

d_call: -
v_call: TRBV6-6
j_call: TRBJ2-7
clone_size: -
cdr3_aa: CASSYKGGDYEQYF
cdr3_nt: TGTGCCAGCAGTTACAAGGGGGGAGACTACGAGCAGTACTTC

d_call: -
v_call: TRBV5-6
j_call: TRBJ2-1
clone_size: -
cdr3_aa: CASSFLRVNNEQFF
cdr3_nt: TGTGCCAGCAGCTTTCTTCGAGTCAACAATGAGCAGTTCTTC

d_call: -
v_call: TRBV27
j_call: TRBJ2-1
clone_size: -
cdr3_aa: CASSLGGLNYNEQFF
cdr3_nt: TGTGCCAGCAGTTTGGGGGGACTCAACTACAATGAGCAGTTCTTC

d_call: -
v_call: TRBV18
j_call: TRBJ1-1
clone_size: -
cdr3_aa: CASSPPQLNTEAFF
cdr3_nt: TGTGCCAGCTCACCACCGCAGCTGAACACTGAAGCTTTCTTT

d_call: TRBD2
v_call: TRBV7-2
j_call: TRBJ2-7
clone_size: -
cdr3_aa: CASSPGTSGGAYEQYF
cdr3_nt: TGTGCCAGCAGCCCAGGGACTAGCGGAGGGGCCTACGAGCAGTACTTC

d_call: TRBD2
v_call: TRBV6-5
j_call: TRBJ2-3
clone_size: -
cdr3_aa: CASSTTGGATDTQYF
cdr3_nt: TGTGCCAGCAGTACTACGGGGGGGGCCACAGATACGCAGTATTTT

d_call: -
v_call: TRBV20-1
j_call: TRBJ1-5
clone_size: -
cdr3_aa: CSARVGRGSNQPQHF
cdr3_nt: TGCAGTGCTAGGGTAGGGAGGGGCAGCAATCAGCCCCAGCATTTT

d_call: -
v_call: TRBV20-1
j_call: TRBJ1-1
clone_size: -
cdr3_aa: CSANSGHLNTEAFF
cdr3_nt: TGCAGTGCAAATTCGGGACACCTTAACACTGAAGCTTTCTTT

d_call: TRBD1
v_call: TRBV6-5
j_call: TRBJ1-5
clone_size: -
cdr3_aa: CASRTGGNSNQPHHF
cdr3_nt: TGTGCCAGCCGGACAGGGGGTAATAGCAATCAGCCCCACCATTTT

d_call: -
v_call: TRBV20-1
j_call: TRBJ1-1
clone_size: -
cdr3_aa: CSARGQQDMNTEAFF
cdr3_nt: TGCAGTGCTAGAGGACAGCAGGACATGAACACTGAAGCTTTCTTT

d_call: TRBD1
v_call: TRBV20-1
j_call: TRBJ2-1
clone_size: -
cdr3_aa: CSAIPETGTNEQFF
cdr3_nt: TGCAGTGCCATTCCGGAGACAGGGACGAATGAGCAGTTCTTC